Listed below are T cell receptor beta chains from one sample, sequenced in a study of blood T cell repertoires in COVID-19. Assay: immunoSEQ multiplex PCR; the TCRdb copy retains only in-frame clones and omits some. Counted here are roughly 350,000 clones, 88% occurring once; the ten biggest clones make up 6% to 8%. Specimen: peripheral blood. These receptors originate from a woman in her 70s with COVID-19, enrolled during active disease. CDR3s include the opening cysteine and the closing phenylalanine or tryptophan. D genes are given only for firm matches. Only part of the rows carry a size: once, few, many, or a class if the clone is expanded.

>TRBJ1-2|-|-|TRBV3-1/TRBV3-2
TGTGCCAGCAGCCCAGTTTTTTTCCTGGAGAGCTATGGCTACACCTTC
CASSPVFFLESYGYTF
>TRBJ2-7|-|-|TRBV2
TGTGCGACAGAGGACGGACCCTACGAGCAGTACTTC
CATEDGPYEQYF
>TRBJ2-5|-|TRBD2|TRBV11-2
TGTGCCAGCAGCTTAGGCGGGGGGAATAAAGAGACCCAGTACTTC
CASSLGGGNKETQYF
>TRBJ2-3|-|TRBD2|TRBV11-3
TGTGCCAGCAGCTTTTACAGCGGGGGGGCGGCAGATACGCAGTATTTT
CASSFYSGGAADTQYF
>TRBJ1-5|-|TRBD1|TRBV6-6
TGTGCCAGCAAAGACAGGGAGGATCAGCCCCAGCATTTT
CASKDREDQPQHF
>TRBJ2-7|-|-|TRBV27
TGTGCCAGCAGTTTATACAGTTGGACAAAGCCCTACGAGCAGTACTTC
CASSLYSWTKPYEQYF
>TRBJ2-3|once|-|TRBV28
TGTGCCACCACCGGAGGAGATACGCAGTATTTT
CATTGGDTQYF
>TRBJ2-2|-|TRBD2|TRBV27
TGTGCCAGCAGTAACTCCGGGACTAGCGGGGCCGGGGAGCTGTTTTTT
CASSNSGTSGAGELFF
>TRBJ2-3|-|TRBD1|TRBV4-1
TGCGCCAGCAGCCAGGGACAGCGAACAGATACGCAGTATTTT
CASSQGQRTDTQYF
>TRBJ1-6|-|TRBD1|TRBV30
TGTGCCTCTACCGGGACAGGATTCTATAATTCACCCCTCCACTTT
CASTGTGFYNSPLHF
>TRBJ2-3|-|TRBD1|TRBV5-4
TGTGCCAGCGCGACACAGGGGACAGATACGCAGTATTTT
CASATQGTDTQYF
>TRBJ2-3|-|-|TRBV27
TGTGCCAGCGGTCGGAACGGGCTCCGGGAAGATACGCAGTATTTT
CASGRNGLREDTQYF
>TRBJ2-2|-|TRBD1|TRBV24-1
TGTGCCACCAGTGATTCCCGACAGGGTGTGTCCGGGGAGCTGTTTTTT
CATSDSRQGVSGELFF
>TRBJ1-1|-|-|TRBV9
TGTGCCAGCAGCGTAGCCTGGACAGACCCGAACACTGAAGCTTTCTTT
CASSVAWTDPNTEAFF
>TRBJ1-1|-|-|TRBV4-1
TGCGCCAGCAGCCGAGTCGCGAGGGACACTGAAGCTTTCTTT
CASSRVARDTEAFF
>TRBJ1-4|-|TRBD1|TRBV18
TGTGCCAGCTCACGAGACAGGGTTAGAGGTGAAAAACTGTTTTTT
CASSRDRVRGEKLFF
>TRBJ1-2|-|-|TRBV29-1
TGCAGCGTTGAAACGCAGGGTAACTATGGCTACACCTTC
CSVETQGNYGYTF